A single TCR beta chain is shown here with its context. The antigen is undetermined. This sample is drawn from a study of cytomegalovirus exposure and HLA in healthy donors. On the study more broadly: Roughly 85 million unique TCRs from HLA-typed donors made up an early data release. Study results and caveats: Donor immune exposure was known only as CMV serostatus. For most TCR beta V segments, an earlier analysis put the productive rate at about 87% or about 30% of the time. Overall, about 160 TCR beta chains were annotated as cytomegalovirus-associated.

PCR used 60 Vbeta primers and 13 Jbeta primers. The repertoire was sequenced with immunoSEQ multiplex PCR; TCRdb's copy has only in-frame clones and lacks some. The sample contains some 200,000 clones, 70% of which appear only once. Trimming left V 6 bases short and J 3 bases short, with 8 bases between. The CDR3 sequence is 11 residues long. Germline loops: CDR1 DFQATT, CDR2 SNEGSKA (reference sequence). The sequence was collected from a man aged 40-49 years in good health and CMV-seropositive. Sequencing input: PBMCs. The chain couples TRBV20-1 to TRBJ2-5; tentative D call: TRBD2 (6 bases). The CDR3 DNA is TGCAGTGCGGCGGGGAAAGAGACCCAGTACTTC. Translating gives CSAAGKETQYF.